The present T cell receptor (beta chain) was sequenced within a study of T cell repertoires in cytomegalovirus infection. TCRdb ran MiXCR on the reads and lists one entry per CDR3 protein. The data show some 680,000 distinct CDR3 sequences, less than 40% seen once. The CDR3 totals 14 residues. Germline CDR1 reads MNHEY; CDR2 reads SMNVEV (reference sequence). The V end was cut by 5 bases, the J end by 9 bases, with 14 bases between. Material: PBMCs. The chain recombines TRBV27 with TRBJ1-6; no clear D gene. This TCR came from a human donor in good health (CMV status not recorded). Some clones in this sample may be carry-over from other donors' samples. The CDR3 nucleotides read TGTGCCAGCAGTATTGGGCATGGCATTTCACCCCTCCACTTT. Translation: CASSIGHGISPLHF.